These 21 T cell receptor beta chains were all obtained from the same sample, sequenced in a study of shared clonotypes between healthy human individuals. Terminally differentiated effector memory CD45RA+ cells were left out of the naive CD8 fraction, which was CD45RO-negative and positively selected for CCR7. Assay: immunoSEQ multiplex PCR; the TCRdb copy retains only in-frame clones and omits some. The sample shows about 2 million clones, less than 95% of them seen only once. The sequencing input was naive CD8+ T cells sorted from blood. These receptors came from a man younger than 35 in good health.

This chain connects TRBV29-1 to TRBJ2-3; D might be TRBD1 (5 bases). V lost 5 bases, J lost 5 bases, and 11 bases lay in between. The CDR3 loop spans 12 amino acids. Germline V gives CDR1 SQVTM, CDR2 ANQGSEA. The CDR3 reads CSVRTGEDTQYF. The CDR3, as DNA: TGCAGCGTTCGCACAGGAGAAGATACGCAGTATTTT.

The chain joins TRBV6-1 to TRBJ2-4; TRBD2 matches 10 bases. CDR3 length: 16 amino acids. Germline CDR1 and CDR2: MNHNS and SASEGT. The V gene end was trimmed by 3 bases and the J gene end by 7 bases; junction bases not matched to a gene: 9. The CDR3 is CASSDGLAALGNIQYF. The CDR3 nucleotides are TGTGCCAGCAGTGACGGACTAGCGGCTTTGGGGAACATTCAGTACTTC.

The rearrangement links TRBV7-9 to TRBJ2-7, with D uncertain. CDR1 SEHNR and CDR2 FQNEAQ come from the germline V gene (reference sequence). The V gene lost 5 bases and the J gene lost 5 bases, with 22 bases spanning the gap. The CDR3 runs 16 residues. CDR3 loop: CASSPSRGVAKNEQYF. The CDR3 nucleotides read TGTGCCAGCAGCCCCTCACGTGGGGTCGCCAAAAACGAGCAGTACTTC. Looking up the rest from reference TRBV7-9 and TRBJ2-7 gives the full variable domain: DTGVSQNPRHKITKRGQNVTFRCDPISEHNRLYWYRQTLGQGPEFLTYFQNEAQLEKSRLLSDRFSAERPKGSFSTLEIQRTEQGDSAMYLCASSPSRGVAKNEQYFGPGTRLTVT.

The rearrangement links TRBV23-1 to TRBJ2-5; 8 bases map to TRBD1. TRBV23-1 is reported as an ORF; its role is uncertain. CDR3 length equals 15 residues. V shed 2 bases, J shed 2 bases, and the junction held 4 bases outside the gene matches. The CDR3 DNA reads TGCGCCAGCAGTCAACCAGGGACAGGACAAGAGACCCAGTACTTC. It yields the protein CASSQPGTGQETQYF.

The gene calls are TRBV11-1 and TRBJ2-7; D possibly corresponds to TRBD2 (5 bases). V was pared by 4 bases and J by 0 bases, with 19 bases between. The CDR3 has 17 residues. Germline CDR1 is SGHAT and CDR2 is FQDESV (reference sequence). The CDR3 loop is CASSSSPFEGNSYEQYF. DNA for the CDR3: TGTGCCAGCAGCTCCTCGCCATTTGAGGGTAACTCCTACGAGCAGTACTTC. The complete variable domain, with remaining parts taken from reference TRBV11-1 and TRBJ2-7, reads EAEVAQSPRYKITEKSQAVAFWCDPISGHATLYWYRQILGQGPELLVQFQDESVVDDSQLPKDRFSAERLKGVDSTLKIQPAELGDSAMYLCASSSSPFEGNSYEQYFGPGTRLTVT.

The gene calls are TRBV5-1 and TRBJ2-3, with 7 positions matching TRBD1. Per the germline V gene, CDR1 is SGHRS and CDR2 is YFSETQ. The CDR3 is made up of 15 amino acids. V gave up 2 bases and J gave up 0 bases; unmatched junction bases: 3. The CDR3 spells CASSLGTVSTDTQYF. CDR3 DNA sequence: TGCGCCAGCAGCTTAGGGACAGTAAGCACAGATACGCAGTATTTT. Full variable domain (missing parts from reference TRBV5-1 and TRBJ2-3): KAGVTQTPRYLIKTRGQQVTLSCSPISGHRSVSWYQQTPGQGLQFLFEYFSETQRNKGNFPGRFSGRQFSNSRSEMNVSTLELGDSALYLCASSLGTVSTDTQYFGPGTRLTVL.

The V gene is TRBV28, the J gene TRBJ1-2; a weak D match, TRBD1 (6 bases). Germline values: CDR1 MDHEN, CDR2 SYDVKM. The CDR3 totals 15 residues. The V end was cut by 4 bases, the J end by 5 bases, with 17 bases between. The CDR3 nucleotides are TGTGCCAGCAGTTCGAGGGGTCCGGGACATTATGGCTACACCTTC. Amino acids: CASSSRGPGHYGYTF.

The V gene is TRBV2, the J gene TRBJ2-2, with 8 bases identical to TRBD1. The junction had 10 bases not matched to a gene; V was cut back by 7 bases and J by 0 bases. The CDR3 extends over 17 amino acids. Per the germline V gene, CDR1 is SNHLY and CDR2 is FYNNEI. The CDR3 is CASITSPGGANTGELFF. CDR3 DNA: TGTGCCAGCATCACCAGCCCAGGGGGCGCGAACACCGGGGAGCTGTTTTTT.

This clone showed up just once. V usage is TRBV27 and J usage is TRBJ2-7; TRBD2 is a possible D gene (6 bases). The CDR3 totals 13 residues. Trimming took 2 bases from V and 5 from J, leaving 10 bases between them. The germline V gene has CDR1 MNHEY and CDR2 SMNVEV (reference sequence). DNA for the CDR3: TGTGCCAGCAGTTTACCCGCGGGGAACGAGCAGTACTTC. The encoded protein is CASSLPAGNEQYF.

V usage is TRBV6-4 and J usage is TRBJ2-1, with 11 positions matching TRBD2. There are 20 residues in the CDR3. Trimming at V came to 0 bases and at J to 0 bases, leaving 10 bases not matched to a gene. Germline CDR1 is MRHNA and CDR2 is SNTAGT. The CDR3 reads CASSDSRTSGSSSSYNEQFF. CDR3 DNA sequence: TGTGCCAGCAGTGACTCTAGGACTAGCGGGTCCTCGAGCTCCTACAATGAGCAGTTCTTC.

As for this clone: The sample contains more than one DNA sequence encoding this CDR3. This chain joins TRBV28 and TRBJ2-5; D call uncertain. V was pared by 5 bases and J by 1 base, with 11 bases between. The CDR3 is 14 residues long. Per the germline V gene, CDR1 is MDHEN and CDR2 is SYDVKM. Here the CDR3 reads CASSLRGSQETQYF. The CDR3 DNA sequence: TGTGCCAGCAGTCTGAGAGGCAGCCAAGAGACCCAGTACTTC. The full variable domain, in which reference TRBV28 and TRBJ2-5 provide the parts outside the CDR3, is DVKVTQSSRYLVKRTGEKVFLECVQDMDHENMFWYRQDPGLGLRLIYFSYDVKMKEKGDIPEGYSVSREKKERFSLILESASTNQTSMYLCASSLRGSQETQYFGPGTRLLVL.

The chain joins TRBV11-1 to TRBJ2-7, with D possibly being TRBD2 (6 bases). The CDR3 contains 14 residues. V was cut by 5 bases and J by 3 bases, with 14 bases left in between. Germline V gives CDR1 SGHAT, CDR2 FQDESV (reference sequence). CDR3 region: CASSLSGPYYEQYF. DNA of the CDR3: TGTGCCAGCAGCCTGAGCGGGCCCTACTACGAGCAGTACTTC.

The V gene is TRBV11-2, the J gene TRBJ2-5; D not certain. The CDR3 totals 14 residues. Trimming pared 0 bases from V and 5 bases from J, leaving 10 bases between. CDR1 is SGHAT and CDR2 is FQNNGV in the germline V gene. The CDR3 protein is CASSLELVVETQYF. The CDR3 nucleotides read TGTGCCAGCAGCTTAGAGTTGGTAGTGGAGACCCAGTACTTC.

The DNA for the CDR3 is TGTGCCAGCAGCAAAGGGTGCCTAGCGGGAGAGGTTGCACTAGCCAAAAACATTCAGTACTTC. Translated, it gives CASSKGCLAGEVALAKNIQYF. The chain has TRBV21-1 and TRBJ2-4; the table's D gene call, TRBD2, was not cross checked with the DNA. TRBV21-1 is reported as a pseudogene. The CDR3 runs 21 residues.

The chain recombines TRBV11-2 with TRBJ2-1; TRBD1 aligns across 7 bases. This CDR3 comprises 14 residues. After removal of 5 bases from V and 8 bases from J, the junction contained 9 bases not matched to a gene. From germline, CDR1 is SGHAT and CDR2 FQNNGV. CDR3 in DNA: TGTGCCAGCAGCCCCCTAACTACAGGGGATGAGCAGTTCTTC. Amino acids: CASSPLTTGDEQFF.

The rearrangement joins TRBV5-1 to TRBJ1-1, with D possibly being TRBD1 (5 bases). Germline CDR1 reads SGHRS; CDR2 reads YFSETQ. The CDR3 runs 15 residues. Trimming took 0 bases from V and 0 from J, leaving 9 bases between them. The chain's CDR3 is CASSLAGNMNTEAFF. DNA of the CDR3: TGCGCCAGCAGCTTGGCAGGGAACATGAACACTGAAGCTTTCTTT.

J is TRBJ2-7 and V is TRBV6-1; TRBD1 is a possible D gene (5 bases). The length of the CDR3 is 13 residues. The germline V gene encodes CDR1 MNHNS and CDR2 SASEGT. V was trimmed by 4 bases and J by 6 bases, leaving 13 bases between them. In nucleotides, the CDR3 is TGTGCCAGCAGTGCCTACAGACAGAGCGAGCAGTACTTC. This gives the protein CASSAYRQSEQYF.

Here the CDR3 reads CASSQDGAGQETQYF. DNA of the CDR3: TGCGCCAGCAGCCAAGATGGGGCAGGGCAAGAGACCCAGTACTTC. The chain uses TRBV4-1 and TRBJ2-5; a weak D match, TRBD1 (5 bases). There are 15 residues in the CDR3. Trimming left V 0 bases short and J 2 bases short, with 10 bases between. Germline V CDR1 and CDR2: MGHRA, YSYEKL.

This clone was observed once. Here the CDR3 DNA reads TGTGCCAGCAGCTTAACAGTTCGCTCCTACGAGCAGTACTTC. Its translation is CASSLTVRSYEQYF. The gene calls are TRBV7-9 and TRBJ2-7; D unresolved. Germline V gene data show CDR1 as SEHNR and CDR2 as FQNEAQ (reference sequence). CDR3 length: 14 residues. V was pared by 2 bases and J by 0 bases, with 8 bases between.

Points on this clone: Other DNA variants within this sample encode the same CDR3. The V gene is TRBV4-1, the J gene TRBJ1-1; D remains unclear. CDR1 and CDR2 from the germline V gene are MGHRA and YSYEKL. This CDR3 is 14 amino acids long. Trimming left V 0 bases short and J 5 bases short, with 10 bases between. CDR3 in amino acids: CASSQEGVDTEAFF. The CDR3 DNA follows: TGCGCCAGCAGCCAAGAAGGAGTTGATACTGAAGCTTTCTTT.

This clone has only one observation. This chain uses TRBV5-1 with TRBJ2-7; 8 bases fit TRBD1. V gave up 4 bases and J gave up 4 bases; unmatched junction bases: 16. CDR1 SGHRS and CDR2 YFSETQ come from the germline V gene. The CDR3 totals 17 residues. The CDR3 sequence: CASSPNPQGAMGYEQYF. In DNA, the CDR3 is TGCGCCAGCAGCCCAAACCCGCAGGGGGCGATGGGGTACGAGCAGTACTTC.